One sample yielded the 13 T cell receptor beta chains listed below, sequenced in a study of identical twins. TCRdb passed the 5' RACE reads through MiXCR, listing each CDR3 protein once. The data show about 700,000 distinct CDR3 sequences, with over 8.5% seen just once and around 0.98% held by the top ten. These data also formed part of another study, on yellow fever vaccine responses in identical twins.

Sample: PBMCs. These receptors all come from a young woman in good health.

In this sample, this clonotype turned up once. This chain connects TRBV3-1 to TRBJ2-3, with D possibly TRBD2 on 6 matching bases. Germline loops: CDR1 LGHDT, CDR2 YNNKEL (reference sequence). The CDR3 consists of 14 residues. Trimming shortened V by 1 base and J by 4 bases, and 9 bases separated the two germline ends. Here the CDR3 reads CASSQGGVPDTQYF. The CDR3 DNA follows: TGTGCCAGCAGCCAAGGGGGGGTGCCAGATACGCAGTATTTT.

The rearrangement links TRBV15 to TRBJ1-6; D is unclear. This CDR3 is 12 amino acids long. Trimming removed 5 bases at V and 7 bases at J, with 6 bases between. Germline loops: CDR1 LNHNV, CDR2 YYDKDF (reference sequence). CDR3 in DNA: TGTGCCACCAGCCCAGAGAATTCACCCCTCCACTTT. It specifies CATSPENSPLHF.

The chain recombines TRBV29-1 with TRBJ1-2; TRBD1 matches 8 bases. Trimming removed 7 bases from V and 4 bases from J; junction bases left unmatched: 5. The CDR3 contains 12 residues. The germline V gene encodes CDR1 SQVTM and CDR2 ANQGSEA. The CDR3 spells CSARDRLYGYTF. In DNA form, the CDR3 reads TGCAGCGCTCGGGACAGGCTCTATGGCTACACCTTC.

The V call is TRBV7-2, the J call TRBJ2-1, with TRBD2 identical over 10 bases. The CDR3 is 16 residues long. V lost 2 bases to trimming and J lost 9 bases; unmatched junction nucleotides: 10. Germline-derived CDR1 and CDR2 are SGHTA and FQGNSA. The CDR3 here is CASSLTAGGPRFEQFF. CDR3 nucleotides: TGTGCCAGCAGCTTAACAGCGGGGGGGCCTCGGTTTGAGCAGTTCTTC.

This clonotype was picked up a small number of times. The gene calls are TRBV6-1 and TRBJ2-1, with 7 positions matching TRBD1. Trimming removed 6 bases from V and 2 bases from J; junction bases left unmatched: 13. CDR1 MNHNS and CDR2 SASEGT come from the germline V gene. This CDR3 has 17 amino acids. CDR3 DNA: TGTGCCAGCAGCCCTACCGTACGACAGGGTACCTACAATGAGCAGTTCTTC. Translated: CASSPTVRQGTYNEQFF.

This clonotype has more than one count but fewer than ten. This chain links TRBV6-5 with TRBJ2-2; D is uncertain. Germline loops: CDR1 MNHEY, CDR2 SVGAGI. The CDR3 has 15 residues. Trimming took 1 base from V and 3 from J, leaving 9 bases between them. CDR3 nucleotide sequence: TGTGCCAGCAGTTACTTCCAGGCTGACACCGGGGAGCTGTTTTTT. Its protein is CASSYFQADTGELFF.

This clonotype was counted many times. V usage is TRBV5-1 and J usage is TRBJ2-7; D might be TRBD1 (5 bases). Trimming pared 4 bases from V and 5 bases from J, leaving 10 bases between. Germline values: CDR1 SGHRS, CDR2 YFSETQ. There are 12 residues in the CDR3. CDR3 DNA sequence: TGCGCCAGCAGCGTGGACATACACGAGCAGTACTTC. This translates into CASSVDIHEQYF.

This clonotype was found many times. This sequence joins TRBV27 and TRBJ2-7; 7 nucleotides align to TRBD1. The V and J ends lost 0 bases and 0 bases, in that order; junction bases with no gene match: 5. CDR1 is MNHEY and CDR2 is SMNVEV in the germline V gene (reference sequence). The CDR3 runs to 16 residues. CDR3 in DNA: TGTGCCAGCAGTTTATCGGGTGGACAGGTCTCCTACGAGCAGTACTTC. This encodes CASSLSGGQVSYEQYF.

This clonotype has ten or more counts. V and J are TRBV5-1 and TRBJ2-3, with D possibly matching TRBD2 (7 bases). The CDR3 totals 15 residues. V was trimmed by 4 bases and J by 4 bases, leaving 16 bases between them. The germline V gene encodes CDR1 SGHRS and CDR2 YFSETQ. Here the CDR3 reads CASSPIGGAPDTQYF. The CDR3 DNA reads TGCGCCAGCAGCCCCATTGGGGGGGCCCCAGATACGCAGTATTTT.

This clonotype was seen more than once but under ten times. CDR3 in DNA: TGTGCCAGCACTGACAGGGACTCCTACGAGCAGTACTTC. Protein: CASTDRDSYEQYF. The rearrangement joins TRBV25-1 to TRBJ2-7, with 7 positions matching TRBD1. Germline values: CDR1 MGHDK, CDR2 SYGVNS. The CDR3 has 13 amino acids. J lost 0 bases, V lost 7 bases, and 3 bases had no gene match.

This clonotype has only a few counts. This rearrangement joins TRBV6-1 to TRBJ2-7; 7 nucleotides align to TRBD2. V was pared by 3 bases and J by 0 bases, with 8 bases of the junction left unmatched. The CDR3 consists of 16 residues. CDR1 is MNHNS, CDR2 SASEGT, per germline. CDR3 nucleotide sequence: TGTGCCAGCAGTGACTGGGCAGCGGGGAGCTCCTACGAGCAGTACTTC. Translated: CASSDWAAGSSYEQYF.

Only a few counts were recorded for this clonotype. This sequence joins TRBV3-1 and TRBJ1-3; D may be TRBD1 (6 bases). This CDR3 has 15 residues. Germline-derived CDR1 and CDR2 are LGHDT and YNNKEL (reference sequence). Trimming pared 1 base from V and 0 bases from J, leaving 7 bases between. CDR3: CASSQGQDSGNTIYF. CDR3 DNA: TGTGCCAGCAGCCAAGGACAGGACTCTGGAAACACCATATATTTT. Together with reference TRBV3-1 and TRBJ1-3, the CDR3 gives the full variable domain: DTAVSQTPKYLVTQMGNDKSIKCEQNLGHDTMYWYKQDSKKFLKIMFSYNNKELIINETVPNRFSPKSPDKAHLNLHINSLELGDSAVYFCASSQGQDSGNTIYFGEGSWLTVV.

V and J are TRBV20-1 and TRBJ2-3, with TRBD2 as a possible D gene (6 bases). The CDR3 is 14 amino acids. Trimming took 6 bases from V and 5 from J, leaving 18 bases between them. CDR1 is DFQATT and CDR2 is SNEGSKA in the germline V gene (reference sequence). The CDR3 region is CSASPGGAGDTQYF. The DNA of the CDR3 is TGCAGTGCCAGTCCCGGCGGGGCGGGAGATACGCAGTATTTT.